This TCR beta chain is from a study of OX40 agonist ivuxolimab in advanced cancers. Background on the study: Among those enrolled, mean age was roughly 62 years (range 23 to 79) and approximately 80% were male. Overall study results and limits: At 0.1 to 3.0 mg/kg, clonal expansion of CD4+ and CD8+ blood T cells had occurred by week 6. Fewer expanded clones were found on average in CD4+ than in CD8+ T cells. Certain nonresponding patients likewise had low normalized T-cell clonal expansion.

Measured with immunoSEQ multiplex PCR; TCRdb has only the in-frame clones, and not every one. Here the sample spans tens of thousands of clones, around 80% being singletons. The CDR3 spans 14 residues. V was pared by 8 bases and J by 6 bases, with 11 bases of the junction left unmatched. This clone was seen only a few times. The antigen is undetermined. The sequencing used CD4+ or CD8+ T cells sorted from blood, collected in a trial of the OX40 agonist ivuxolimab. The receptor's source is an adult with an advanced solid tumor such as melanoma, head and neck, liver or kidney cancer. The rearrangement joins TRBV23-1 to TRBJ2-7, with 9 nucleotides matching TRBD2. TRBV23-1 is annotated as an ORF whose role is uncertain. The CDR3 DNA sequence: TGCGCCAGCTTACCGGGACTAGCTCCTCTCGAGCAGTACTTC. Encoded protein: CASLPGLAPLEQYF.